The 24 T cell receptor beta chains below all came from one sample that was sequenced in a study of T cell changes during pregnancy in multiple sclerosis. Repertoires were generated with immunoSEQ multiplex PCR, while TCRdb's copy carries only in-frame clones and drops some. This table has tens of thousands of clones, roughly nine tenths appearing once. The sample was CD4+ T cells from peripheral blood mononuclear cells, taken after pregnancy. The receptors come from a female donor in good health, enrolled as a control in a pregnancy study.

The J gene is TRBJ2-2, the V gene TRBV6-1, with 10 bases lining up with TRBD1. Trimming removed 5 bases from V and 7 bases from J; junction bases left unmatched: 7. Germline V gives CDR1 MNHNS, CDR2 SASEGT. The CDR3 runs 15 residues. CDR3 in amino acids: CASSRQGASSGELFF. The CDR3 DNA follows: TGTGCCAGCAGTCGACAGGGGGCTAGCAGCGGGGAGCTGTTTTTT.

The chain joins TRBV7-9 to TRBJ2-7, with a tentative D call TRBD2 (5 bases). Per germline, CDR1 SEHNR and CDR2 FQNEAQ (reference sequence). The CDR3 contains 18 residues. Trimming stripped 1 base from V and 2 bases from J, with 21 bases between. The CDR3 loop reads CASSLVSLLSEGTYEQYF. In DNA, the CDR3 is TGTGCCAGCAGCTTAGTGTCCTTGCTGTCAGAGGGAACCTACGAGCAGTACTTC.

As DNA, the CDR3 is TGCGCCAGCAGCCAGATCGGTCTAAGGCGAGGAGAAAAACTGTTTTTT. Amino acid sequence: CASSQIGLRRGEKLFF. The rearrangement links TRBV4-1 to TRBJ1-4; D gene unclear. The CDR3 has 16 amino acids. The V gene lost 3 bases and the J gene lost 8 bases, with 19 bases spanning the gap. Germline-derived CDR1 and CDR2 are MGHRA and YSYEKL.

The chain carries TRBV11-2 and TRBJ2-2, with 7 bases fitting TRBD2. The CDR3 sequence is 17 residues long. The J segment lost 5 bases and the V segment lost 1 base, leaving 10 bases of the junction unmatched. Germline V gene sequence: CDR1 SGHAT, CDR2 FQNNGV. The CDR3 bases are TGTGCCAGCAGCTTAGCTCGGGCGGGAGTAGGAACCGGGGAGCTGTTTTTT. This encodes CASSLARAGVGTGELFF.

The chain uses TRBV5-1 and TRBJ2-3, with unresolved D. The CDR3 length is 12 residues. Germline-derived CDR1 and CDR2 are SGHRS and YFSETQ. V lost 6 bases and J 0 bases, leaving 5 bases between the germline ends. The CDR3: CASTQSTDTQYF. CDR3 sequence (DNA): TGCGCCAGCACCCAGAGCACAGATACGCAGTATTTT.

The chain uses TRBV6-5 and TRBJ2-5, with 8 bases identical to TRBD2. The CDR3 totals 15 residues. The J segment lost 2 bases and the V segment lost 6 bases, leaving 8 bases of the junction unmatched. Germline CDR1 is MNHEY and CDR2 is SVGAGI. CDR3 coding DNA: TGTGCCAGCAGGGTTGGGCGGGGGGTACAAGAGACCCAGTACTTC. Its protein is CASRVGRGVQETQYF.

Only one count was recorded for this clone. The V gene is TRBV7-3, the J gene TRBJ1-6; D gene ambiguous. Germline values: CDR1 SGHTA, CDR2 FQGTGA. There are 14 residues in the CDR3. The V end lost 6 bases, the J end lost 10 bases, and 16 bases lay between the germline ends. CDR3 in amino acids: CASSSDFPGSPLHF. CDR3 bases: TGTGCCAGCAGTTCGGACTTCCCAGGATCACCCCTCCACTTT. The full variable domain, rest sourced from reference TRBV7-3 and TRBJ1-6, is GAGVSQTPSNKVTEKGKYVELRCDPISGHTALYWYRQSLGQGPEFLIYFQGTGAADDSGLPNDRFFAVRPEGSVSTLKIQRTERGDSAVYLCASSSDFPGSPLHFGNGTRLTVT.

The chain joins TRBV9 to TRBJ2-6, with TRBD2 matching 7 bases. Germline loops: CDR1 SGDLS, CDR2 YYNGEE. The CDR3 is 18 residues long. V lost 0 bases and J lost 0; bases outside the gene matches: 6. CDR3 sequence (DNA): TGTGCCAGCAGCGTAGGTAGCGGGCGTTACTCTGGGGCCAACGTCCTGACTTTC. Its translation is CASSVGSGRYSGANVLTF. The whole variable domain, filled in from reference TRBV9 and TRBJ2-6, reads DSGVTQTPKHLITATGQRVTLRCSPRSGDLSVYWYQQSLDQGLQFLIQYYNGEERAKGNILERFSAQQFPDLHSELNLSSLELGDSALYFCASSVGSGRYSGANVLTFGAGSRLTVL.

The chain joins TRBV5-1 to TRBJ2-5, with D uncertain. The CDR3 totals 15 residues. Trimming shortened V by 0 bases and J by 2 bases, and 11 bases separated the two germline ends. Germline CDR1 reads SGHRS; CDR2 reads YFSETQ. The CDR3 is CASSLELPVQETQYF. The CDR3, as DNA: TGCGCCAGCAGCTTGGAACTTCCCGTTCAAGAGACCCAGTACTTC.

This CDR3 is CASSQLPLGGYTF. CDR3 nucleotides: TGCGCCAGCAGCCAATTACCCCTCGGTGGCTACACCTTC. This chain links TRBV4-1 with TRBJ1-2; D gene unclear. The germline CDR1 and CDR2 sequences are MGHRA and YSYEKL. The CDR3 consists of 13 residues. Deletions cut 2 bases from V and 7 bases from J, with 11 bases between.

The rearrangement joins TRBV7-9 to TRBJ2-3; 12 positions match TRBD2. Germline V CDR1 and CDR2: SEHNR, FQNEAQ (reference sequence). J lost 5 bases, V lost 6 bases, and 12 bases had no gene match. The CDR3 consists of 17 residues. This CDR3 reads CASRERPSGGAGDTQYF. The CDR3 DNA is TGTGCCAGCAGGGAGAGACCTAGCGGGGGGGCAGGAGATACGCAGTATTTT.

This chain joins TRBV10-3 and TRBJ1-2, with D maybe TRBD1 (5 bases). The CDR3 has 15 residues. Trimming shortened V by 0 bases and J by 8 bases, and 16 bases separated the two germline ends. CDR1 and CDR2 from the germline V gene are ENHRY and SYGVKD. The CDR3 sequence is CAISESRGPAGGYTF. CDR3 sequence (DNA): TGTGCCATCAGTGAGTCGAGGGGCCCGGCGGGAGGCTACACCTTC.

The J gene is TRBJ2-1, the V gene TRBV9; the match to TRBD2 covers 14 bases. Germline trimming cut 3 bases from V and 0 bases from J; bases unmatched to any gene: 8. The CDR3 runs 19 residues. Germline V gene sequence: CDR1 SGDLS, CDR2 YYNGEE. In DNA form, the CDR3 reads TGTGCCAGCAGCGCTGGACTAGCGGGAGGTCATGGCTCCTACAATGAGCAGTTCTTC. Its translation: CASSAGLAGGHGSYNEQFF.

This clone was seen a single time. This rearrangement joins TRBV30 to TRBJ2-6, with TRBD2 identical over 7 bases. Germline V lookup: CDR1 GTSNPN, CDR2 SVGIG (reference sequence). The CDR3 contains 17 residues. V shed 3 bases and J 2 bases; nucleotides not matched to a gene: 10. The CDR3 DNA reads TGTGCCTGGAGGCGCGGGAGATTAAAAACTGGGGCCAACGTCCTGACTTTC. Protein sequence: CAWRRGRLKTGANVLTF.

The rearrangement joins TRBV10-1 to TRBJ1-1; 7 bases map to TRBD1. The germline gives CDR1 WNHNN, CDR2 SYGVQD (reference sequence). The CDR3 length is 17 residues. With 7 bases clipped from V and 1 base from J, the junction kept 15 bases outside the gene matches. The CDR3 nucleotides read TGCGCCAGCATTGGACCGGGACAGCTTGGGGGGAACACTGAAGCTTTCTTT. Translation gives CASIGPGQLGGNTEAFF.

V gene TRBV5-1 combines with J gene TRBJ2-1; TRBD2 agrees at 8 bases. This CDR3 region has 16 residues. The V and J ends lost 3 bases and 6 bases, in that order; junction bases with no gene match: 11. CDR1 and CDR2 from the germline V gene are SGHRS and YFSETQ. The CDR3 DNA follows: TGCGCCAGCAGCTCCAGAGCGGGGGACCTCTCCAATGAGCAGTTCTTC. The encoded protein is CASSSRAGDLSNEQFF.

This sequence joins TRBV10-3 and TRBJ1-1; 7 positions agree with TRBD1. The germline CDR1 and CDR2 sequences are ENHRY and SYGVKD. CDR3 size: 12 residues. The J segment lost 5 bases and the V segment lost 6 bases, leaving 3 bases of the junction unmatched. The CDR3 reads CAISGTETEAFF. In nucleotides, the CDR3 is TGTGCCATCAGCGGGACAGAAACTGAAGCTTTCTTT.

The J gene is TRBJ1-5, the V gene TRBV28; no reliable D call. V was pared by 3 bases and J by 3 bases, with 6 bases between. Germline V lookup: CDR1 MDHEN, CDR2 SYDVKM. The CDR3 loop spans 13 amino acids. The CDR3 spells CASSFRFNQPQHF. In DNA form, the CDR3 reads TGTGCCAGCAGTTTCAGGTTCAATCAGCCCCAGCATTTT.

The V gene is TRBV28, the J gene TRBJ2-7, with a tentative D call TRBD1 (5 bases). Germline lookup yields CDR1 MDHEN and CDR2 SYDVKM. V was pared by 6 bases and J by 1 base, with 16 bases between. This CDR3 spans 15 amino acids. CDR3 loop: CASSFRQLSSYEQYF. DNA for the CDR3: TGTGCCAGCAGCTTCAGACAGCTTTCATCCTACGAGCAGTACTTC. Full variable domain (remainder filled in from reference TRBV28 and TRBJ2-7): DVKVTQSSRYLVKRTGEKVFLECVQDMDHENMFWYRQDPGLGLRLIYFSYDVKMKEKGDIPEGYSVSREKKERFSLILESASTNQTSMYLCASSFRQLSSYEQYFGPGTRLTVT.

This clone was seen only once. The chain couples TRBV9 to TRBJ2-7; TRBD2 agrees at 7 bases. The J segment lost 2 bases and the V segment lost 4 bases, leaving 9 bases of the junction unmatched. Germline assignment: CDR1 SGDLS and CDR2 YYNGEE. The CDR3 loop spans 15 amino acids. The CDR3, as DNA: TGTGCCAGCAGCTTAAGGCCGGGGGGAACCTACGAGCAGTACTTC. It specifies CASSLRPGGTYEQYF.

The J gene is TRBJ2-5, the V gene TRBV5-8; TRBD2 matches at 16 bases. CDR1 is SGHTS and CDR2 is YDEGEE in the germline V gene. V shed 4 bases, J shed 5 bases, and the junction held 11 bases outside the gene matches. This CDR3 region has 18 residues. CDR3 nucleotides: TGTGCCAGCAGCCGATCGGGGACTAGCGGGGGGGCATCGGAGACCCAGTACTTC. It encodes CASSRSGTSGGASETQYF.

This clone was counted a single time. The chain links TRBV25-1 to TRBJ1-5, with TRBD1 matching over 8 bases. The CDR3 consists of 15 residues. Unmatched junction bases numbered 5, after V lost 3 bases and J lost 4 bases. Germline loops: CDR1 MGHDK, CDR2 SYGVNS. The CDR3 reads CASSDPGTGNQPQHF. The CDR3, as DNA: TGTGCCAGCAGTGATCCCGGGACAGGAAATCAGCCCCAGCATTTT. The full variable domain, rest sourced from reference TRBV25-1 and TRBJ1-5, is EADIYQTPRYLVIGTGKKITLECSQTMGHDKMYWYQQDPGMELHLIHYSYGVNSTEKGDLSSESTVSRIRTEHFPLTLESARPSHTSQYLCASSDPGTGNQPQHFGDGTRLSIL.

This clone was observed a handful of times. The DNA for the CDR3 is TGTGCCAGCAGCCTGCATGAGGAGGGGTTGCGGAGTGGCTACACCTTC. It yields the protein CASSLHEEGLRSGYTF. This chain links TRBV6-6 with TRBJ1-2, with a possible D match to TRBD1 (5 bases). The V end lost 6 bases, the J end lost 7 bases, and 24 bases lay between the germline ends. Germline CDR1 reads MNHNY; CDR2 reads SVGAGI (reference sequence). The CDR3 consists of 16 residues.

V and J are TRBV18 and TRBJ1-4; 7 bases are shared with TRBD1. J gave up 10 bases and V 3 bases, and 8 bases lay outside the gene matches. This CDR3 contains 14 residues. CDR1 is KGHSH and CDR2 is LQKENI in the germline V gene. CDR3 DNA sequence: TGTGCCAGCTCACCTTCCGGACAGGTCGGAAAACTGTTTTTT. This sequence encodes CASSPSGQVGKLFF.